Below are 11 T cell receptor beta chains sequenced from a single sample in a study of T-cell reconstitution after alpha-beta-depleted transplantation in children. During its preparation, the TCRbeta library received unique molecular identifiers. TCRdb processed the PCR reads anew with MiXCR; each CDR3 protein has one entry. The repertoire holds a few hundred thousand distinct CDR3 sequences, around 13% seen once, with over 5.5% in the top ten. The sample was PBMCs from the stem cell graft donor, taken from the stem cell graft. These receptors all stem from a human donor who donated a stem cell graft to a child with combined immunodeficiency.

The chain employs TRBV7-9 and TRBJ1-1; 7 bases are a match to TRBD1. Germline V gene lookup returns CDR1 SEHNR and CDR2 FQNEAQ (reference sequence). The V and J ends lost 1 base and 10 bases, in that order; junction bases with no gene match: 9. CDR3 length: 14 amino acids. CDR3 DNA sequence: TGTGCCAGCAGCTTAGGAGGGGGCCACGTCGCAGCTTTCTTT. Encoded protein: CASSLGGGHVAAFF.

CDR3 residues: CSVETGTSGSKQGNEQFF. The CDR3, as DNA: TGCAGCGTTGAAACTGGGACTAGCGGGAGTAAGCAGGGCAATGAGCAGTTCTTC. This chain connects TRBV29-1 to TRBJ2-1, with 14 bases identical to TRBD2. The CDR3 extends over 18 amino acids. Trimming took 2 bases from V and 6 from J; bases not matched to a gene: 12. Germline V CDR1 and CDR2: SQVTM, ANQGSEA.

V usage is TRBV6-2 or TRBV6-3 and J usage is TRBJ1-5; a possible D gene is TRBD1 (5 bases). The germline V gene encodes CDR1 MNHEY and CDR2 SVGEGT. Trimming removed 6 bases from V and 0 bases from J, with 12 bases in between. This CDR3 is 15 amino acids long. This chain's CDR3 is CASRIRGVSNQPQHF. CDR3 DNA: TGTGCCAGCAGAATTAGGGGAGTTAGCAATCAGCCCCAGCATTTT.

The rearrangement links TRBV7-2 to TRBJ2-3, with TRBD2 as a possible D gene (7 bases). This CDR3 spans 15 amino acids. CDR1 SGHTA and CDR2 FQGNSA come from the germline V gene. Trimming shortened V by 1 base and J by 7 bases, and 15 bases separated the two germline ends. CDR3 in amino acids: CASSLGGGGPYTQYF. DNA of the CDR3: TGTGCCAGCAGCTTAGGGGGCGGGGGCCCTTATACGCAGTATTTT. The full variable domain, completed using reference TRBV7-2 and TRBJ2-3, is GAGVSQSPSNKVTEKGKDVELRCDPISGHTALYWYRQSLGQGLEFLIYFQGNSAPDKSGLPSDRFSAERTGGSVSTLTIQRTQQEDSAVYLCASSLGGGGPYTQYFGPGTRLTVL.

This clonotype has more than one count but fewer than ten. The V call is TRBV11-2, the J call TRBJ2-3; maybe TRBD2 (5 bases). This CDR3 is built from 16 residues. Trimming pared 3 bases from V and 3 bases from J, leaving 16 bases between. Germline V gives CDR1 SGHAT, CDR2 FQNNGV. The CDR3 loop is CASSFQGASRTDTQYF. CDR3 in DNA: TGTGCCAGCAGCTTTCAAGGAGCTAGCAGGACAGATACGCAGTATTTT. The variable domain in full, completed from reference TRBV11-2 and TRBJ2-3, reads EAGVAQSPRYKIIEKRQSVAFWCNPISGHATLYWYQQILGQGPKLLIQFQNNGVVDDSQLPKDRFSAERLKGVDSTLKIQPAKLEDSAVYLCASSFQGASRTDTQYFGPGTRLTVL.

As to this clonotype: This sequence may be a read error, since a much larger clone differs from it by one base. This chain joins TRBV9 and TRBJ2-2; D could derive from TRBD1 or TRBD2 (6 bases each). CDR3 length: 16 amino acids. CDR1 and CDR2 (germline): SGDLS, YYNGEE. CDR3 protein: CACSPRRGASTGELFF. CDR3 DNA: TGTGCCTGCAGCCCGAGGAGGGGGGCTTCCACCGGGGAGCTGTTTTTT. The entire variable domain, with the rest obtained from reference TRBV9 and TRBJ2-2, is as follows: DSGVTQTPKHLITATGQRVTLRCSPRSGDLSVYWYQQSLDQGLQFLIQYYNGEERAKGNILERFSAQQFPDLHSELNLSSLELGDSALYFCACSPRRGASTGELFFGEGSRLTVL.

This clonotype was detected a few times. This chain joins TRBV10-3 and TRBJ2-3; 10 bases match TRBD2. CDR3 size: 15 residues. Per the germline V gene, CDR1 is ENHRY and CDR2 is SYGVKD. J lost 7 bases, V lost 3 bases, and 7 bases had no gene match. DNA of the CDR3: TGTGCCATCAGTGATCAGCGGGAGGGTTCTAATACGCAGTATTTT. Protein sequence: CAISDQREGSNTQYF.

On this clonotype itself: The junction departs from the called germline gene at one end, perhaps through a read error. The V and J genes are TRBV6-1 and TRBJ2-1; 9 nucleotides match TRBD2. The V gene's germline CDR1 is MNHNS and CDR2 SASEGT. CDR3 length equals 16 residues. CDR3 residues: CASSKASGTSFTEQFF. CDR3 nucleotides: TGTGCCAGCAGTAAAGCCTCCGGGACTAGCTTTACTGAGCAGTTCTTC.

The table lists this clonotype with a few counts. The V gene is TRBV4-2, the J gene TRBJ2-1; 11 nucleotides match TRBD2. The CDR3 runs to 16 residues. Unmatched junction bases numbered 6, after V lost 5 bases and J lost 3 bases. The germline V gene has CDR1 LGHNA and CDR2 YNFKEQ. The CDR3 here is CASSSGLAVIYNEQFF. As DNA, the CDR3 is TGTGCCAGCAGCTCGGGACTAGCGGTAATCTACAATGAGCAGTTCTTC.

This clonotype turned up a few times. CDR3 in DNA: TGTGCCAGCAGTGAGTCCCGTGGGACTGAAGCTTTCTTT. This sequence encodes CASSESRGTEAFF. This chain joins TRBV6-1 and TRBJ1-1; D gene uncertain. Germline V gives CDR1 MNHNS, CDR2 SASEGT. This CDR3 is built from 13 residues. Trimming stripped 3 bases from V and 5 bases from J, with 10 bases between.

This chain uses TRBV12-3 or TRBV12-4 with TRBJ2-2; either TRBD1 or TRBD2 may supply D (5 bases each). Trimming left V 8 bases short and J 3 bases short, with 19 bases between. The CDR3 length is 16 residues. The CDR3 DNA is TGTGCCAGCTTCCCCTTCGGGGCTAGCTACACCGGGGAGCTGTTTTTT. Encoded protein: CASFPFGASYTGELFF.